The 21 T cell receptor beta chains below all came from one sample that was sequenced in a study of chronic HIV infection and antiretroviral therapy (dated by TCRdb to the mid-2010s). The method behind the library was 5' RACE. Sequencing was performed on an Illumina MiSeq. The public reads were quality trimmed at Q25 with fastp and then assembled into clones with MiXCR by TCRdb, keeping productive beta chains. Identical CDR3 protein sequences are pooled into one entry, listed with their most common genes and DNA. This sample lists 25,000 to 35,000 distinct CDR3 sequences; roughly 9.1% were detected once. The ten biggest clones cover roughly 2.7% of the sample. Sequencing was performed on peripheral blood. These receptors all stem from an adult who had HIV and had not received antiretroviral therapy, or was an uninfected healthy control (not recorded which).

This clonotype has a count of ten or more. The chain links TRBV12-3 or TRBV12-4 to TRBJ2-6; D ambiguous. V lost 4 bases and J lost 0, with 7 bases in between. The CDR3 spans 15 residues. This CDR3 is CASSWTDSGANVLTF. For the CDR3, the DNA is TGTGCCAGCAGTTGGACCGACTCTGGGGCCAACGTCCTGACTTTC.

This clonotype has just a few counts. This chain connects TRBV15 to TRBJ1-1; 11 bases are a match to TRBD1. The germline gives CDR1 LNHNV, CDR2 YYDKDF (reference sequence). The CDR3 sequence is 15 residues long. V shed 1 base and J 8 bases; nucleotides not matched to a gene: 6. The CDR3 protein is CATSRGRTGGNEAFF. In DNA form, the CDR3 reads TGTGCCACCAGCAGAGGAAGGACAGGGGGCAACGAAGCTTTCTTT.

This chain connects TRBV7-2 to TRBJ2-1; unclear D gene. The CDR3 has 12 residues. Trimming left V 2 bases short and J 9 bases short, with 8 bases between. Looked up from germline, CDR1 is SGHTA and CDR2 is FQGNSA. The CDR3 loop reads CASSLNSPEQFF. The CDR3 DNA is TGTGCCAGCAGCTTAAACAGCCCTGAGCAGTTCTTC. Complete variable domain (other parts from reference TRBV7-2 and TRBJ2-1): GAGVSQSPSNKVTEKGKDVELRCDPISGHTALYWYRQSLGQGLEFLIYFQGNSAPDKSGLPSDRFSAERTGGSVSTLTIQRTQQEDSAVYLCASSLNSPEQFFGPGTRLTVL.

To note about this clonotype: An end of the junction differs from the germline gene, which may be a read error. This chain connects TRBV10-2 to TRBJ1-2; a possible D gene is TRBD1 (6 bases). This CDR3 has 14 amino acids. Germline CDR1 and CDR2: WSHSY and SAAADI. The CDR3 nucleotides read TGCGCCAGCAGTGAGGGGGACACCTGGAATGGCGACACCTTC. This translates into CASSEGDTWNGDTF.

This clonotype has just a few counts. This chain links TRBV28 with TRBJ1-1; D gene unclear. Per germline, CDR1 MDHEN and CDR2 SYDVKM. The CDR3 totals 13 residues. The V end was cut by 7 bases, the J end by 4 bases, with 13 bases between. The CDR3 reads CASNLGRSTEAFF. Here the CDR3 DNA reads TGTGCCAGCAATCTTGGACGGAGCACTGAAGCTTTCTTT.

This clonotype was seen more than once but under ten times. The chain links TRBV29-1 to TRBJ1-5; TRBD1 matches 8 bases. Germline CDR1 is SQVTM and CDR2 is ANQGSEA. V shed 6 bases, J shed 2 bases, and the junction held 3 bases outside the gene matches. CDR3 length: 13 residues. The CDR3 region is CSVETGGNQPQHF. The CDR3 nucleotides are TGCAGCGTGGAGACAGGGGGCAATCAGCCCCAGCATTTT.

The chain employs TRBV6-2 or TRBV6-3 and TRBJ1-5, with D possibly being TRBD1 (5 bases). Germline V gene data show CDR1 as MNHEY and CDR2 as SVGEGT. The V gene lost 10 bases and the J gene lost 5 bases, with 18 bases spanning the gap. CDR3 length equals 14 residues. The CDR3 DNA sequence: TGTGCCATCTCGCCGGGGGAGGAACATCAGCCCCAGCATTTT. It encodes CAISPGEEHQPQHF.

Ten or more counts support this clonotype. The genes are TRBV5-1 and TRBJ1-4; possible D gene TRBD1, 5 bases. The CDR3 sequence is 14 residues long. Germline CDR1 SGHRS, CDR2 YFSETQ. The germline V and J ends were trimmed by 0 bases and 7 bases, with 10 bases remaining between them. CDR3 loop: CASSLVGRGEKLFF. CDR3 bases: TGCGCCAGCAGCTTGGTAGGGAGGGGTGAAAAACTGTTTTTT.

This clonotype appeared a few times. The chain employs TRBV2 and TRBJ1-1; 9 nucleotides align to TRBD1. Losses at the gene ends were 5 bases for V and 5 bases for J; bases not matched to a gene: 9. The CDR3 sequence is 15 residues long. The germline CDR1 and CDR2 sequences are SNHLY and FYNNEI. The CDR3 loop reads CASSPLQGAGTEAFF. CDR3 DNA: TGTGCCAGCAGTCCCCTACAGGGGGCAGGGACTGAAGCTTTCTTT.

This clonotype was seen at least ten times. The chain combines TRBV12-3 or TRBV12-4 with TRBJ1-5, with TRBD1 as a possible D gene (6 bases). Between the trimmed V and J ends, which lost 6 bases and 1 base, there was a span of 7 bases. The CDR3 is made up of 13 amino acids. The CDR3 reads CASSTGSNQPQHF. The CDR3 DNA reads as TGTGCCAGCAGCACAGGGAGCAATCAGCCCCAGCATTTT.

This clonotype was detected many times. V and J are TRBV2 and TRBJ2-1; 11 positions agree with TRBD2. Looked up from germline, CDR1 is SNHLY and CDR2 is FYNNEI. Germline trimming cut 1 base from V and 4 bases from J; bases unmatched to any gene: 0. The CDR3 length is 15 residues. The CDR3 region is CASSEGTSGYNEQFF. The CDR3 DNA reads TGTGCCAGCAGTGAAGGGACTAGCGGGTACAATGAGCAGTTCTTC.

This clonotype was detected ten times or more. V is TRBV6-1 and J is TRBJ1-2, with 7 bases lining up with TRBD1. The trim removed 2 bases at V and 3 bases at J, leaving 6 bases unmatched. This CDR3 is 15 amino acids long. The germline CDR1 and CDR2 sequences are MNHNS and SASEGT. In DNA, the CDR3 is TGTGCCAGCAGTGAAAGAGGGCAGGGGGACTATGGCTACACCTTC. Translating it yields CASSERGQGDYGYTF.

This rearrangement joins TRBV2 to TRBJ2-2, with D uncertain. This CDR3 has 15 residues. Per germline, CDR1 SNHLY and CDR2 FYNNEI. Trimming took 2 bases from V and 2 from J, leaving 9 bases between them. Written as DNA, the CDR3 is TGTGCCAGCAGTGAAAGCACAGTAAACACCGGGGAGCTGTTTTTT. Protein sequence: CASSESTVNTGELFF.

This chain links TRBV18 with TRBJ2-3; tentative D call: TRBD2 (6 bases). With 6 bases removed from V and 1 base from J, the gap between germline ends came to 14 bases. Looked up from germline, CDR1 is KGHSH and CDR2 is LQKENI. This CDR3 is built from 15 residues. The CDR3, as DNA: TGTGCCAGCTCCCTGACGCGGGGTCGCACAGATACGCAGTATTTT. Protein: CASSLTRGRTDTQYF.

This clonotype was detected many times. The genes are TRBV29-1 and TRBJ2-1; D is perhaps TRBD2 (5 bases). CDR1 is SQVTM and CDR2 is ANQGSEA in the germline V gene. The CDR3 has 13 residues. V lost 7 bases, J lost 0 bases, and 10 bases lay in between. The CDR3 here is CSGGQSSYNEQFF. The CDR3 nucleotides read TGCAGCGGAGGGCAGAGCTCCTACAATGAGCAGTTCTTC.

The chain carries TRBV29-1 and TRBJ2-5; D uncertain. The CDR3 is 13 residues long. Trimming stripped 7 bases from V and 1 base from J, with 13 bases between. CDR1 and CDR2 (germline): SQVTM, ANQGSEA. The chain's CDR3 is CSAQDASQETQYF. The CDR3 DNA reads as TGCAGCGCCCAGGATGCCTCCCAAGAGACCCAGTACTTC.

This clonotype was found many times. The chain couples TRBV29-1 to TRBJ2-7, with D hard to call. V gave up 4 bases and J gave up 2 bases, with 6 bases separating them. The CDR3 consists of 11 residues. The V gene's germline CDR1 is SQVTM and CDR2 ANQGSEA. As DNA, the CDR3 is TGCAGCGTTGCCGTAGCCTACGAGCAGTACTTC. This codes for CSVAVAYEQYF.

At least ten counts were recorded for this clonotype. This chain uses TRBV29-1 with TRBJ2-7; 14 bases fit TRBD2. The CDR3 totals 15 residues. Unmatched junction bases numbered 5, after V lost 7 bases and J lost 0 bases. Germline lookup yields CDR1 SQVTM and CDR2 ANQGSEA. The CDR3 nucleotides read TGCAGCGCGAGACTAGCGGGAGGGAGCTCCTACGAGCAGTACTTC. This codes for CSARLAGGSSYEQYF.

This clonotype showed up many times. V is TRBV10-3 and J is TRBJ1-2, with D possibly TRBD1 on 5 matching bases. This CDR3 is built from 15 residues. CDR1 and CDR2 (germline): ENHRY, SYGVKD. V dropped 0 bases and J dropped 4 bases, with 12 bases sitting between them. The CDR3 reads CAISESNRGSYGYTF. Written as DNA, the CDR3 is TGTGCCATCAGTGAGTCGAACCGGGGGTCCTATGGCTACACCTTC.

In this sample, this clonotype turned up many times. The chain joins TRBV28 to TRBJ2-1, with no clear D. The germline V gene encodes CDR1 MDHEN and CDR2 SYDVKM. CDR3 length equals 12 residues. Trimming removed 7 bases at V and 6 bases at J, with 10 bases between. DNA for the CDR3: TGTGCCAGCACCAGCCTTATCAATGAGCAGTTCTTC. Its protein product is CASTSLINEQFF. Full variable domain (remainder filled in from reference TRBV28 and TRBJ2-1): DVKVTQSSRYLVKRTGEKVFLECVQDMDHENMFWYRQDPGLGLRLIYFSYDVKMKEKGDIPEGYSVSREKKERFSLILESASTNQTSMYLCASTSLINEQFFGPGTRLTVL.

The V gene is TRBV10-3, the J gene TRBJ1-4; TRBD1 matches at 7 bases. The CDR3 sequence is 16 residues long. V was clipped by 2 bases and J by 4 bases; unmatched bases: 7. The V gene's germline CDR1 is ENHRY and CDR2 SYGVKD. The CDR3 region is CAISEAETGRNEKLFF. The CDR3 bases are TGTGCCATCAGTGAGGCCGAGACAGGGCGTAATGAAAAACTGTTTTTT.